This entry concerns a single T cell receptor (beta chain). Its antigen is undetermined. These data originate in a study of Graves' ophthalmopathy and Graves' hyperthyroidism. Transcripts of RNA were the source for amplifying TCR beta CDR3 regions. Following a first-round RT-PCR that used HTBI primers, a second-round multiplex PCR was carried out. MiXCR, applied by TCRdb to the multiplex PCR reads, yields one record per CDR3 protein. Found here are 260,000 or so distinct CDR3 sequences, 40% to 50% of them singletons; the top ten hold more than 45%. CDR3 length: 13 residues. Trimming took 0 bases from V and 7 from J, leaving 10 bases between them. CDR1 and CDR2 from the germline V gene are DFQATT and SNEGSKA (reference sequence). Whole-study results and caveats: Ophthalmopathy progression prediction by the model yielded a sensitivity of 60% to 71% and a specificity of about 72%. Sensitivity of roughly 88% and specificity of 70% to 84% were achieved when a 13-signature model separated ophthalmopathy from stable hyperthyroidism.

V is TRBV20-1 and J is TRBJ1-5; D might be TRBD1 (6 bases). The receptor was derived from an adult man with Graves' ophthalmopathy. Sample: peripheral blood. The CDR3: CSARDGRGQPQHF. The CDR3 coding sequence is TGCAGTGCTAGAGATGGCAGGGGCCAGCCCCAGCATTTT.